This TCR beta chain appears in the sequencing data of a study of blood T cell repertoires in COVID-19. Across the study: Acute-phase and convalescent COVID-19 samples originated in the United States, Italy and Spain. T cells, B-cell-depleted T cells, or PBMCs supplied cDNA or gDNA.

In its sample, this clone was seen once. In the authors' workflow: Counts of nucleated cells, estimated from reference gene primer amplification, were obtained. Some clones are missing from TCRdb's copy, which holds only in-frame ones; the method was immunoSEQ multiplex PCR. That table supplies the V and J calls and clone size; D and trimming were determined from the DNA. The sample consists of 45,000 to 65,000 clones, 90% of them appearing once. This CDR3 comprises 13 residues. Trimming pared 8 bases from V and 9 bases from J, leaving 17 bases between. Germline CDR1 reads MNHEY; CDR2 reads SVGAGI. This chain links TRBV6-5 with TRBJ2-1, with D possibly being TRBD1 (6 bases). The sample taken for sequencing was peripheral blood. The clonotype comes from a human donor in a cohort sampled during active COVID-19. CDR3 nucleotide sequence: TGTGCCAGCCTTACAGGGTCACGTGTTGAGCAGTTCTTC. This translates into CASLTGSRVEQFF.